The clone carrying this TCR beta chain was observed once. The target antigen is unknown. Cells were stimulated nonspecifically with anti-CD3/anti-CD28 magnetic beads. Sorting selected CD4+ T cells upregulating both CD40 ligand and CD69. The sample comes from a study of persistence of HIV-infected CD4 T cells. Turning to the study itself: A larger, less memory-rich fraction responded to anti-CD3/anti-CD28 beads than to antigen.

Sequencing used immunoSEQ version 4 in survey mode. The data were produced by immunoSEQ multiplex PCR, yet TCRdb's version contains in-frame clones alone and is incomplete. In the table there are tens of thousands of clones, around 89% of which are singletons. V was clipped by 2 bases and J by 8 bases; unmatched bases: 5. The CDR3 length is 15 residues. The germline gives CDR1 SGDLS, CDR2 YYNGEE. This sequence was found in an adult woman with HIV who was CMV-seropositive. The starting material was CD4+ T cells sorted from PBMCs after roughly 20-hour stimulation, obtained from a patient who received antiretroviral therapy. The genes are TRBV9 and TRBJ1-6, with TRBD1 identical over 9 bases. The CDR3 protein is CASSVLDRGDSPLHF. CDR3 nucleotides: TGTGCCAGCAGCGTTCTGGACAGGGGTGATTCACCCCTCCACTTT.